This T cell receptor beta chain was recovered during a study of CD8 T cells in Susac syndrome. The CDR3 has 15 amino acids. V lost 6 bases, J lost 4 bases, and 16 bases lay in between. From germline, CDR1 is MNHEY and CDR2 SVGEGT. With random hexamers, roughly 0.5 to 1 ug RNA was reverse transcribed. TCRdb fed the immunoSEQ multiplex PCR reads into MiXCR, producing one record per CDR3 protein. The sample has approximately 120,000 distinct CDR3 sequences; around 95% are singletons. Source material: CD4+ T cells from PBMCs. This sequence originates from a human donor in good health. The chain links TRBV6-2 or TRBV6-3 to TRBJ1-5; D perhaps matches TRBD1 (6 bases). The CDR3 sequence is CASSGRGGLNQPQHF. CDR3 coding DNA: TGTGCCAGCAGCGGGAGGGGGGGGTTGAATCAGCCCCAGCATTTT.